This entry lists 16 T cell receptor beta chains sequenced from one sample in a study of metastatic and nonmetastatic thyroid tumors. Every patient underwent thyroid surgery untreated. TCRdb reanalyzed the PCR reads via MiXCR. The sample lists about 15,000 clones, approximately 23% occurring once. The sample was tumor tissue. The receptors were sampled from a female donor with papillary thyroid cancer or a benign thyroid nodule (not recorded which). Some clones in this sample may be carry-over from other donors' samples.

CDR3 DNA: TGCAGTGCTGAACTAGCGGGAGGCACCTACGAGCAGTACTTC. It yields the protein CSAELAGGTYEQYF. V and J are TRBV20-1 and TRBJ2-7; 12 bases align to TRBD2. Germline V gives CDR1 DFQATT, CDR2 SNEGSKA (reference sequence). This CDR3 comprises 14 residues. Trimming cost V 5 bases and J 2 bases; bases outside gene matches: 4.

This clone has ten or more counts. V is TRBV20-1 and J is TRBJ1-2, with a tentative D call TRBD1 (5 bases). V shed 2 bases and J shed 3 bases, with 10 bases lying between them. This CDR3 has 13 residues. Germline lookup yields CDR1 DFQATT and CDR2 SNEGSKA (reference sequence). The CDR3 region is CSARSGAHYGYTF. The CDR3 bases are TGCAGTGCTAGAAGCGGGGCTCACTATGGCTACACCTTC.

The chain uses TRBV28 and TRBJ2-7, with TRBD1 matching over 10 bases. Germline CDR1 and CDR2: MDHEN and SYDVKM. The CDR3 is 15 amino acids. Germline trimming cut 4 bases from V and 9 bases from J; bases unmatched to any gene: 12. CDR3 amino acids: CASSSGDRGSVGQYF. Written as DNA, the CDR3 is TGTGCCAGCAGTTCCGGGGACAGGGGCTCTGTAGGGCAGTACTTC.

Ten or more counts support this clone. V and J are TRBV10-3 and TRBJ2-5, with D possibly called TRBD1 or TRBD2 (5 bases each). V shed 6 bases and J shed 3 bases, with 5 bases lying between them. The CDR3 is made up of 11 amino acids. Germline assignment: CDR1 ENHRY and CDR2 SYGVKD. The CDR3 coding sequence is TGTGCCATCAGGGGGGAAGAGACCCAGTACTTC. It translates to CAIRGEETQYF.

This clone has a count of ten or more. The chain uses TRBV14 and TRBJ2-1, with D possibly called TRBD1 or TRBD2 (6 bases each). Trimming took off 1 base at V and 9 bases at J, with 13 bases between the two ends. In germline, CDR1 is SGHDN, CDR2 FVKESK. The CDR3 loop spans 14 amino acids. This chain's CDR3 is CASSQVGGLGEQFF. CDR3 in DNA: TGTGCCAGCAGCCAAGTCGGGGGCCTCGGTGAGCAGTTCTTC.

This clone was seen a few times. A read error is possible here, since a much larger clone lies one base away. The CDR3 nucleotides read TGTGCCGGTAGTATTGGCCTATATGAGCAGTTCTTC. Protein product: CAGSIGLYEQFF. The V call is TRBV19, the J call TRBJ2-1; no clear D gene. The CDR3 has 12 residues. CDR1 is LNHDA and CDR2 is SQIVND in the germline V gene (reference sequence).

This clone was seen more than once but under ten times. V and J are TRBV6-2 or TRBV6-3 and TRBJ2-7; D gene ambiguous. The CDR3 sequence is 12 residues long. The germline V gene has CDR1 MNHEY and CDR2 SVGEGT. V gave up 4 bases and J gave up 7 bases, with 11 bases separating them. The CDR3, as DNA: TGTGCCAGCAGTTTTAAGGTGAGGGAGCAGTACTTC. It is translated as CASSFKVREQYF.

The chain has TRBV7-9 and TRBJ1-1; D call uncertain. CDR3 length: 11 amino acids. The V end lost 10 bases, the J end lost 2 bases, and 8 bases lay between the germline ends. The germline gives CDR1 SEHNR, CDR2 FQNEAQ (reference sequence). The CDR3 bases are TGTGCCATCCGAGTCAACACTGAAGCTTTCTTT. Translated: CAIRVNTEAFF.

This clone was observed many times. V gene TRBV7-8 combines with J gene TRBJ2-7, with D perhaps TRBD2 (6 bases). The CDR3 has 15 residues. Looked up from germline, CDR1 is SGHVS and CDR2 is FQNEAQ. The V and J ends lost 1 base and 0 bases respectively, with 10 bases between them. The DNA of the CDR3 is TGTGCCAGCAGCTTAGGGGGGAGGAGCTCCTACGAGCAGTACTTC. Protein sequence: CASSLGGRSSYEQYF.

By share of the sample, this clone is medium-sized (0.01 to 0.1%). This chain uses TRBV6-1 with TRBJ2-7; D is undetermined. V gave up 2 bases and J gave up 3 bases, with 2 bases separating them. In germline, CDR1 is MNHNS, CDR2 SASEGT. The length of the CDR3 is 11 residues. CDR3: CASSEHYEQYF. CDR3 nucleotides: TGTGCCAGCAGTGAACACTACGAGCAGTACTTC.

Many counts were recorded for this clone. CDR3 nucleotides: TGCAGTGCTATTGGGGACAGGGCCGGGACAGGGGCCAACGTCCTGACTTTC. Translating it yields CSAIGDRAGTGANVLTF. The chain employs TRBV20-1 and TRBJ2-6, with 9 bases lining up with TRBD1. CDR3 length equals 17 residues. Germline lookup yields CDR1 DFQATT and CDR2 SNEGSKA (reference sequence). V was pared by 4 bases and J by 4 bases, with 11 bases of the junction left unmatched.

This clone was seen many times. V gene TRBV2 combines with J gene TRBJ2-7; 11 bases line up with TRBD2. The V gene's germline CDR1 is SNHLY and CDR2 FYNNEI. The CDR3 is 15 residues long. V was clipped by 1 base and J by 4 bases; unmatched bases: 3. DNA for the CDR3: TGTGCCAGCAGTGAAGATGGACTAGCGGGTTACGAGCAGTACTTC. Translating gives CASSEDGLAGYEQYF.

This clone has at least ten counts. The gene calls are TRBV6-6 and TRBJ1-5; D possibly corresponds to TRBD1 (6 bases). The CDR3 consists of 16 residues. V lost 0 bases and J 2 bases, leaving 11 bases between the germline ends. Germline CDR1 is MNHNY and CDR2 is SVGAGI (reference sequence). The CDR3 loop reads CASSYSEGGCNQPQHF. CDR3 coding DNA: TGTGCCAGCAGTTACTCGGAGGGGGGATGCAATCAGCCCCAGCATTTT.

This clone has at least ten counts. The chain carries TRBV11-1 and TRBJ2-3, with 7 bases identical to TRBD2. Germline CDR1 SGHAT, CDR2 FQDESV (reference sequence). The CDR3 has 16 amino acids. J gave up 2 bases and V 1 base, and 6 bases lay outside the gene matches. The CDR3 DNA reads TGTGCCAGCAGCTTAGGATTGGGACTATACACAGATACGCAGTATTTT. It specifies CASSLGLGLYTDTQYF. Supplemented by reference TRBV11-1 and TRBJ2-3, the full variable domain reads EAEVAQSPRYKITEKSQAVAFWCDPISGHATLYWYRQILGQGPELLVQFQDESVVDDSQLPKDRFSAERLKGVDSTLKIQPAELGDSAMYLCASSLGLGLYTDTQYFGPGTRLTVL.

There are a few counts of this clone. The V and J genes are TRBV27 and TRBJ2-6; TRBD2 matches 8 bases. Germline CDR1 MNHEY, CDR2 SMNVEV (reference sequence). The CDR3 has 16 amino acids. Trimming cost V 5 bases and J 2 bases; bases outside gene matches: 5. The CDR3 here is CASSIAGPTGANVLTF. CDR3 sequence (DNA): TGTGCCAGCAGTATAGCGGGACCCACTGGGGCCAACGTCCTGACTTTC. The full variable domain, its missing parts supplied by reference TRBV27 and TRBJ2-6, is EAQVTQNPRYLITVTGKKLTVTCSQNMNHEYMSWYRQDPGLGLRQIYYSMNVEVTDKGDVPEGYKVSRKEKRNFPLILESPSPNQTSLYFCASSIAGPTGANVLTFGAGSRLTVL.

The gene calls are TRBV4-1 and TRBJ2-3; 13 bases agree with TRBD2. The V and J ends lost 1 base and 0 bases, in that order; junction bases with no gene match: 4. The CDR3 runs to 18 residues. Per germline, CDR1 MGHRA and CDR2 YSYEKL. Here the CDR3 reads CASSQGTSGGASTDTQYF. CDR3 DNA sequence: TGCGCCAGCAGCCAAGGGACTAGCGGGGGTGCTAGCACAGATACGCAGTATTTT.